One and the same sample provided the 3 T cell receptor beta chains below, sequenced in a study of T-cell memory formation after mild COVID-19 (dated by TCRdb to the early 2020s). The library was prepared using 5' RACE. TCRdb names Illumina NovaSeq 6000 as the instrument used. The raw public data were reprocessed by TCRdb itself: fastp quality trimming at Q25, MiXCR clonotype calling, in-frame beta chains only. CDR3 protein sequences are deduplicated, and each keeps its most common genes and DNA. This sample gives roughly 250,000 distinct CDR3 sequences in total; 16% of them show up just once. Together, the top ten hold approximately 3.5% of the sample. The specimen sequenced was PBMCs or a T cell subset sorted from them (not recorded which). The receptors shown here come from a man between 18 and 35 years old who had mild COVID-19 (a few samples of this study predate the infection). The sample titles of this study are shuffled in the database, so cell type and time point are left out; the donor was told from shared clones.

The chain combines TRBV5-1 with TRBJ2-5, with 9 bases that match TRBD1. The germline gives CDR1 SGHRS, CDR2 YFSETQ. V shed 4 bases, J shed 4 bases, and the junction held 11 bases outside the gene matches. The length of the CDR3 is 16 residues. CDR3 region: CASSPPSGTGSETQYF. The CDR3 DNA sequence: TGCGCCAGCAGCCCTCCTTCCGGGACAGGGTCAGAGACCCAGTACTTC.

This chain links TRBV7-8 with TRBJ2-2, with 8 bases that match TRBD1. Germline V lookup: CDR1 SGHVS, CDR2 FQNEAQ. CDR3 length equals 18 residues. V lost 5 bases, J lost 1 base, and 12 bases stayed unmatched. The CDR3 region is CASSTPRGQDGNTGELFF. The CDR3 coding sequence is TGTGCCAGCAGCACCCCCAGGGGGCAAGACGGGAACACCGGGGAGCTGTTTTTT.

In its sample, this clonotype was seen a few times. DNA of the CDR3: TGTGCCAGCAGCCCATTTGGCACAGGGCGGGGACGTGGGGAAAAACTGTTTTTT. It is translated as CASSPFGTGRGRGEKLFF. The rearrangement joins TRBV28 to TRBJ1-4, with a weak D call TRBD1 (6 bases). CDR1 is MDHEN, CDR2 SYDVKM, per germline. Trimming took off 6 bases at V and 8 bases at J, with 28 bases between the two ends. This CDR3 comprises 18 residues.